These 22 T cell receptor beta chains share one sample of origin, sequenced in a study of radiation and T cells in renal cell carcinoma (TCRdb year 2020). The library was made by the immunoSEQ multiplex PCR assay. The immuneACCESS repertoire file appears here via TCRdb, limited to in-frame rearrangements. These files lack a portion of the clones; in checked studies, under half of the deficit traces to unresolved V genes, and the cause of the others is not known. For this sample there are around 64,000 clones; 65% to 80% appear just once. The ten largest clones capture roughly 8% of the sample. The time point label of this sample denotes: baseline pretreatment blood. Per the publication, the treatment or condition label means: 15 Gy SBRT to primary tumor, nephrectomy 4 weeks later. The material was blood, obtained from a patient whose treatment included radiotherapy and nephrectomy. Source of these receptors: a man in his sixties with renal cell carcinoma.

V gene TRBV18 combines with J gene TRBJ1-5, with 7 bases matching TRBD1. The trim removed 6 bases at V and 5 bases at J, leaving 10 bases unmatched. Germline V gives CDR1 KGHSH, CDR2 LQKENI. The CDR3 contains 15 residues. This CDR3 is CASSPRQGVHQPQHF. CDR3 bases: TGTGCCAGCTCGCCTCGGCAGGGGGTCCATCAGCCCCAGCATTTT.

This chain connects TRBV5-4 to TRBJ2-5; TRBD2 agrees at 7 bases. Germline CDR1 is SGHNT and CDR2 is YYREEE (reference sequence). With 4 bases clipped from V and 2 bases from J, the junction kept 8 bases outside the gene matches. This CDR3 spans 15 amino acids. The DNA of the CDR3 is TGTGCCAGCAGCCGAGGTGAGCGGGAACAAGAGACCCAGTACTTC. Translating it yields CASSRGEREQETQYF. Looking up the rest from reference TRBV5-4 and TRBJ2-5 gives the full variable domain: ETGVTQSPTHLIKTRGQQVTLRCSSQSGHNTVSWYQQALGQGPQFIFQYYREEENGRGNFPPRFSGLQFPNYSSELNVNALELDDSALYLCASSRGEREQETQYFGPGTRLLVL.

The count of this clone is one. The chain uses TRBV10-1 and TRBJ2-5; a possible D gene is TRBD1 (5 bases). Looked up from germline, CDR1 is WNHNN and CDR2 is SYGVQD (reference sequence). This CDR3 comprises 14 residues. The ends were cut back, 2 bases at V and 5 bases at J, with 12 bases in the middle. CDR3 sequence: CASSEEQGLETQYF. The DNA of the CDR3 is TGCGCCAGCAGTGAGGAGCAGGGTCTGGAGACCCAGTACTTC.

This clone was recorded once. The V call is TRBV9, the J call TRBJ2-1; 7 bases are a match to TRBD2. This CDR3 has 15 amino acids. Germline V gene lookup returns CDR1 SGDLS and CDR2 YYNGEE. Trimming cost V 0 bases and J 7 bases; bases outside gene matches: 7. The CDR3 DNA sequence: TGTGCCAGCAGCGTAGCTACAGCGGGATGGAATGAGCAGTTCTTC. It codes for CASSVATAGWNEQFF.

The chain has TRBV7-2 and TRBJ2-1, with D perhaps matching TRBD1 or TRBD2 (5 bases each). The CDR3 has 15 residues. V was cut by 7 bases and J by 7 bases, with 20 bases left in between. The germline V gene has CDR1 SGHTA and CDR2 FQGNSA. The CDR3: CASNQERGGWNEQFF. The CDR3 region has the DNA TGTGCCAGCAACCAAGAGAGGGGCGGCTGGAATGAGCAGTTCTTC.

The rearrangement uses TRBV12-5 and TRBJ1-2, with 8 nucleotides matching TRBD1. The CDR3 is made up of 17 amino acids. CDR1 and CDR2 from the germline V gene are LGHNT and FRNRAP. V shed 0 bases and J 4 bases; nucleotides not matched to a gene: 10. This CDR3 is CASGLVHAGGGGYGYTF. In DNA form, the CDR3 reads TGTGCTAGTGGTTTGGTACACGCAGGGGGCGGTGGCTATGGCTACACCTTC. Filled out from reference TRBV12-5 and TRBJ1-2, the complete variable domain reads DARVTQTPRHKVTEMGQEVTMRCQPILGHNTVFWYRQTMMQGLELLAYFRNRAPLDDSGMPKDRFSAEMPDATLATLKIQPSEPRDSAVYFCASGLVHAGGGGYGYTFGSGTRLTVV.

V usage is TRBV5-6 and J usage is TRBJ2-1; D uncertain. The CDR3 has 11 residues. Trimming removed 2 bases at V and 8 bases at J, with 5 bases between. The germline CDR1 and CDR2 sequences are SGHDT and YYEEEE. The CDR3 sequence is CASSFMDEQFF. CDR3 coding DNA: TGTGCCAGCAGCTTCATGGATGAGCAGTTCTTC.

The rearrangement joins TRBV7-8 to TRBJ1-1, with 8 nucleotides matching TRBD1. The CDR3 runs to 15 residues. The germline CDR1 and CDR2 sequences are SGHVS and FQNEAQ. Trimming cost V 8 bases and J 3 bases; bases outside gene matches: 11. Here the CDR3 reads CASGPADRADTEAFF. CDR3 DNA: TGTGCCAGCGGACCGGCGGACAGGGCCGACACTGAAGCTTTCTTT.

The rearrangement uses TRBV19 and TRBJ1-5; maybe TRBD1 (5 bases). Trimming cost V 3 bases and J 4 bases, with 10 bases left between them. CDR1 and CDR2 (germline): LNHDA, SQIVND (reference sequence). The CDR3 runs 14 residues. CDR3 sequence: CASSITGLNQPQHF. CDR3 coding DNA: TGTGCCAGTAGTATCACAGGTCTGAATCAGCCCCAGCATTTT.

The gene calls are TRBV7-9 and TRBJ2-5; 10 bases match TRBD2. The junction had 8 bases not matched to a gene; V was cut back by 5 bases and J by 2 bases. Germline lookup yields CDR1 SEHNR and CDR2 FQNEAQ (reference sequence). The CDR3 length is 16 residues. The CDR3 coding sequence is TGTGCCAGCAGCCGGACTAGCGGTCCTAAACAAGAGACCCAGTACTTC. Translation: CASSRTSGPKQETQYF. Full variable domain (rest looked up from reference TRBV7-9 and TRBJ2-5): DTGVSQNPRHKITKRGQNVTFRCDPISEHNRLYWYRQTLGQGPEFLTYFQNEAQLEKSRLLSDRFSAERPKGSFSTLEIQRTEQGDSAMYLCASSRTSGPKQETQYFGPGTRLLVL.

CDR3 amino acids: CASSPPNDYGYTF. Here the CDR3 DNA reads TGTGCCAGCTCACCGCCGAACGACTATGGCTACACCTTC. The chain joins TRBV18 to TRBJ1-2; D gene uncertain. The V end was cut by 3 bases, the J end by 3 bases, with 8 bases between. The CDR3 has 13 amino acids. Germline loops: CDR1 KGHSH, CDR2 LQKENI.

The gene calls are TRBV19 and TRBJ2-2; perhaps TRBD2 as D (5 bases). Deletions cut 10 bases from V and 5 bases from J, with 17 bases between. From germline, CDR1 is LNHDA and CDR2 SQIVND (reference sequence). CDR3 length: 14 amino acids. The CDR3 protein is CATTPRSGTGELFF. CDR3 sequence (DNA): TGTGCCACCACCCCCCGTTCGGGGACCGGGGAGCTGTTTTTT.

The CDR3 coding sequence is TGTGCCAGCAGCTTAATGGGCATCGGGGTAACCTACAATGAGCAGTTCTTC. Protein: CASSLMGIGVTYNEQFF. This chain uses TRBV11-2 with TRBJ2-1; tentatively, D is TRBD2 (5 bases). This CDR3 spans 17 amino acids. Germline V CDR1 and CDR2: SGHAT, FQNNGV. Trimming took 2 bases from V and 2 from J, leaving 16 bases between them.

This chain links TRBV9 with TRBJ2-5, with TRBD2 matching 7 bases. CDR1 and CDR2 (germline): SGDLS, YYNGEE. V dropped 0 bases and J dropped 2; count of bases not matched to a gene: 10. CDR3 length: 17 residues. CDR3 nucleotide sequence: TGTGCCAGCAGCGTAGGAGAGTGGGGGGGAGATCAAGAGACCCAGTACTTC. Its translation: CASSVGEWGGDQETQYF.

The rearrangement uses TRBV10-3 and TRBJ1-1; D may be TRBD1 (5 bases). Germline V gives CDR1 ENHRY, CDR2 SYGVKD. The CDR3 runs 16 residues. Trimming left V 5 bases short and J 1 base short, with 17 bases between. CDR3: CAISQGSAGTNTEAFF. Here the CDR3 DNA reads TGTGCCATCAGTCAGGGAAGTGCGGGTACGAACACTGAAGCTTTCTTT.

The chain is built from TRBV7-2 and TRBJ1-2; the match to TRBD1 covers 8 bases. The CDR3 consists of 17 residues. Germline CDR1 is SGHTA and CDR2 is FQGNSA. The V gene end was trimmed by 1 base and the J gene end by 5 bases; junction bases not matched to a gene: 12. CDR3 region: CASSLGTGMTVVYGYTF. CDR3 coding DNA: TGTGCCAGCAGCTTAGGGACAGGGATGACCGTCGTTTATGGCTACACCTTC.

The V gene is TRBV9, the J gene TRBJ2-7; D ambiguous. With 0 bases removed from V and 5 bases from J, the gap between germline ends came to 15 bases. The CDR3 consists of 15 residues. Germline-derived CDR1 and CDR2 are SGDLS and YYNGEE. The CDR3: CASSVAEYAEDEQYF. The CDR3 region has the DNA TGTGCCAGCAGCGTAGCTGAGTATGCCGAGGACGAGCAGTACTTC.

This chain connects TRBV7-2 to TRBJ2-3, with 7 positions matching TRBD2. Germline CDR1 and CDR2: SGHTA and FQGNSA. This CDR3 spans 13 amino acids. Trimming cost V 0 bases and J 8 bases; bases outside gene matches: 2. CDR3 sequence: CASSLAGEGTQYF. CDR3 nucleotide sequence: TGTGCCAGCAGCTTAGCGGGGGAGGGTACGCAGTATTTT.

The CDR3 bases are TGTGCCAGTAGTACCGGGCCACCCCCATGGGGTGGCTACACCTTC. Amino acid sequence: CASSTGPPPWGGYTF. The genes are TRBV19 and TRBJ1-2; no reliable D call. Germline CDR1 LNHDA, CDR2 SQIVND (reference sequence). CDR3 length: 15 residues. Trimming pared 4 bases from V and 7 bases from J, leaving 19 bases between.

The chain recombines TRBV7-2 with TRBJ1-1, with D possibly being TRBD1 (5 bases). Germline-derived CDR1 and CDR2 are SGHTA and FQGNSA. The CDR3 spans 15 residues. The V end was cut by 5 bases, the J end by 5 bases, with 18 bases between. The CDR3, as DNA: TGTGCCAGCAGCGTAGGGACGGCGGGGGGGACTGAAGCTTTCTTT. Protein: CASSVGTAGGTEAFF.

The chain uses TRBV19 and TRBJ1-2; 8 nucleotides agree with TRBD1. CDR3 length: 15 residues. V shed 4 bases and J 6 bases; nucleotides not matched to a gene: 10. The germline V gene has CDR1 LNHDA and CDR2 SQIVND (reference sequence). The CDR3 protein is CASSRPRAGGDGYTF. In DNA form, the CDR3 reads TGTGCCAGTAGTAGGCCACGGGCAGGGGGCGATGGCTACACCTTC.

This sequence joins TRBV7-8 and TRBJ2-2, with D perhaps matching TRBD1 or TRBD2 (5 bases each). CDR3 length: 13 amino acids. Germline V CDR1 and CDR2: SGHVS, FQNEAQ. With 8 bases removed from V and 4 bases from J, the gap between germline ends came to 11 bases. The CDR3: CASSPGLTGELFF. DNA of the CDR3: TGTGCCAGCTCCCCGGGGCTCACCGGGGAGCTGTTTTTT.